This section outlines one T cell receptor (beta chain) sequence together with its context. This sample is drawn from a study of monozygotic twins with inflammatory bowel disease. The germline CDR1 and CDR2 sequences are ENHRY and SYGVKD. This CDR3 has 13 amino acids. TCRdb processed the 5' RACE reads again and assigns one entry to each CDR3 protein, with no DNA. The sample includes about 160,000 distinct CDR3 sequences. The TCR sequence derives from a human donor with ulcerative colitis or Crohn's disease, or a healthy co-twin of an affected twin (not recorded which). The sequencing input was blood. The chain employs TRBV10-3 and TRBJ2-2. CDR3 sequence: CAIRDRNTGELFF.